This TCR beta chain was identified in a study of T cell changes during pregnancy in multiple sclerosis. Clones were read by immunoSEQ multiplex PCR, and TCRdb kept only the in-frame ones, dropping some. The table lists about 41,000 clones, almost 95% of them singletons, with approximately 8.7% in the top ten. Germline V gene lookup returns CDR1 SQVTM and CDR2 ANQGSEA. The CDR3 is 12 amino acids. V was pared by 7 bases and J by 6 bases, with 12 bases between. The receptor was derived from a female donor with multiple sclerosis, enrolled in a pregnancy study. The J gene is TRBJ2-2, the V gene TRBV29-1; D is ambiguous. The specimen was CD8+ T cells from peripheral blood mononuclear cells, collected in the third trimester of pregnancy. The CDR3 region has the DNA TGCAGCGGTACCGGCGGCTCCGGGGAGCTGTTTTTT. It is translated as CSGTGGSGELFF.